This TCR beta chain comes out of a study of T cell responses to AZD1222 COVID-19 vaccine. Study outcomes and limitations: Mapped onto spike, vaccine-associated CD4 TCRs spanned it and were dominant at 160-218 and 743-854. No repertoire was sampled before or during the peak T cell response, only after it. The donor cohort was predominantly white British with a female majority, and clonal diversity may have been underestimated.

In regard to this clone: What it binds is unknown.

Libraries were prepared by immunoSEQ multiplex PCR; TCRdb keeps only in-frame clonotypes and omits some of them. The table has about 150,000 clones, roughly nine tenths seen once. The CDR3 loop spans 14 amino acids. Trimming removed 4 bases at V and 7 bases at J, with 11 bases between. Looked up from germline, CDR1 is SNHLY and CDR2 is FYNNEI. This clonotype was obtained from an adult in good health. This material consisted of peripheral blood, taken on day 0 of AZD1222 vaccination. V usage is TRBV2 and J usage is TRBJ1-6; D gene ambiguous. The CDR3 region is CASSVVGDNSPLHF. In DNA, the CDR3 is TGTGCCAGCAGTGTCGTGGGTGACAATTCACCCCTCCACTTT.